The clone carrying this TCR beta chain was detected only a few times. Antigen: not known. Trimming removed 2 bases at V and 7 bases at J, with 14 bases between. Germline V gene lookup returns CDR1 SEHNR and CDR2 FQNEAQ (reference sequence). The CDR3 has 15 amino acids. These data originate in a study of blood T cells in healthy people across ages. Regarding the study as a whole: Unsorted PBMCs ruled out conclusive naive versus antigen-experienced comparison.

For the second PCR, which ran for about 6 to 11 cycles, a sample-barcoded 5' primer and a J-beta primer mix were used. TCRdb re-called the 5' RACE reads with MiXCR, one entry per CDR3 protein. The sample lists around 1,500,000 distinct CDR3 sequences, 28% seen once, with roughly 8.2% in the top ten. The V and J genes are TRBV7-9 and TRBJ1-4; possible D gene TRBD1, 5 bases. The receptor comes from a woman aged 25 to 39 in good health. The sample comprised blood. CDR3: CASSLKNQGGEKLFF. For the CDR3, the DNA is TGTGCCAGCAGCTTAAAAAACCAGGGTGGTGAAAAACTGTTTTTT.